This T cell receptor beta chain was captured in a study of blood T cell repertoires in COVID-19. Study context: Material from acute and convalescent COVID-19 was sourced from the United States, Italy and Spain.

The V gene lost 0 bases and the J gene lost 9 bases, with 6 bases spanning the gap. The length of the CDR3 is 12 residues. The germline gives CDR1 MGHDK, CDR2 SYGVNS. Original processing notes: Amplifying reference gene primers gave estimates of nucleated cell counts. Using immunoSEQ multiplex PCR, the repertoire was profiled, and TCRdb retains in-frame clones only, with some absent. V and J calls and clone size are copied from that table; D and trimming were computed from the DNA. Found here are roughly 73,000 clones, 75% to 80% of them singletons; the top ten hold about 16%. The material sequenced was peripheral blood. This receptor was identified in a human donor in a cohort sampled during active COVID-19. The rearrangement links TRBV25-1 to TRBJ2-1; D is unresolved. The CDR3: CASSEYHSEQFF. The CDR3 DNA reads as TGTGCCAGCAGTGAATACCATAGTGAGCAGTTCTTC.